Sequencing of this TCR beta chain was carried out in a study of shared clonotypes between healthy human individuals. Regarding the study as a whole: The diversity represented, both genetic and in exposure history, was limited by few donors.

Deep-level settings were used for running the assay. Sorted-subset replicate PCRs used 150 to 200 ng DNA, about 30,000 T cell genomes. The protocol was immunoSEQ multiplex PCR, while the TCRdb copy is restricted to in-frame clones and leaves out a portion. Seen here are about 2 million clones, roughly 94% observed once, and the top ten hold 0.13%. The study drew all its donors from Caucasian adults living in Nashville, Tennessee. V was pared by 3 bases and J by 2 bases, with 11 bases of the junction left unmatched. Germline V gives CDR1 SGHRS, CDR2 YFSETQ. This CDR3 region has 16 residues. Concerning this clone itself: Its antigen is not identified.

The sample comprised naive CD4+ T cells sorted from blood. Subset defined: CD45RA+ positively selected. The J gene is TRBJ2-7, the V gene TRBV5-1; 7 bases align to TRBD1. This clonotype was sampled from a man younger than 30 in good health. CDR3 nucleotides: TGCGCCAGCAGCTCAAGACAGGGAAGTGGACCCTACGAGCAGTACTTC. Its translation is CASSSRQGSGPYEQYF. Looking up the rest from reference TRBV5-1 and TRBJ2-7 gives the full variable domain: KAGVTQTPRYLIKTRGQQVTLSCSPISGHRSVSWYQQTPGQGLQFLFEYFSETQRNKGNFPGRFSGRQFSNSRSEMNVSTLELGDSALYLCASSSRQGSGPYEQYFGPGTRLTVT.